This TCR beta chain was identified in a study of graft-versus-host responses after intestinal transplantation. Overall study: All of the recipients had induction that used anti-thymocyte globulin, then tacrolimus and steroids for approximately 3 years.

Details on this clone: Its specificity is not known.

Trimming took off 9 bases at V and 1 base at J, with 21 bases between the two ends. There are 16 residues in the CDR3. The germline V gene has CDR1 MNHEY and CDR2 SMNVEV (reference sequence). The data were produced by immunoSEQ multiplex PCR, yet TCRdb's version contains in-frame clones alone and is incomplete. The sample has around 100,000 clones, 93% seen once. This TCR was sampled from a human donor who was the organ donor for an intestinal transplant. The V call is TRBV27, the J call TRBJ1-1; TRBD1 is a possible D gene (5 bases). The sample here was unstimulated CD8+ T cells sorted from spleen or lymph node cells, taken before transplant. Here the CDR3 reads CARIGERITGNTEAFF. The CDR3, as DNA: TGTGCCAGAATAGGGGAAAGAATTACAGGGAACACTGAAGCTTTCTTT.